The rows below give T cell receptor beta chains drawn from one sample of a study of shared clonotypes between healthy human individuals. Only in-frame clones appear in the TCRdb table, and some are missing; sequencing was by immunoSEQ multiplex PCR. The profile shows about 1 million clones, 75% to 80% of them singletons. The sequenced sample consisted of memory CD4+ T cells from PBMCs. These TCRs come from a man aged 18-30 years in good health. Some clones in this sample may be carry-over from other donors' samples. CDR3s include the opening cysteine and the closing phenylalanine or tryptophan. The order of the fields is V gene, J gene, D gene, clone size, CDR3 length, CDR3 protein, CDR3 DNA. The D gene is left open where the match is weak. Only some rows state a clone size, as once, few, many or a class for expanded clones.

>TRBV28|TRBJ1-3|TRBD1|-|17
CASSLRTGDFSGNTIYF
TGTGCCAGCAGTCTTCGGACAGGGGACTTCTCTGGAAACACCATATATTTT
>TRBV5-5|TRBJ2-7|TRBD1|few|15
CASSSSDRGTYEQYF
TGTGCCAGCAGCTCATCCGACAGGGGAACCTACGAGCAGTACTTC
>TRBV10-3|TRBJ1-1|-|-|14
CAITQGPKNTEAFF
TGTGCCATCACCCAGGGACCGAAGAACACTGAAGCTTTCTTT
>TRBV28|TRBJ2-3|-|many|12
CASMGRTDTQYF
TGTGCCAGCATGGGCCGCACAGATACGCAGTATTTT
>TRBV19|TRBJ2-1|-|-|14
CASAKPPSYNEQFF
TGTGCCAGTGCAAAACCTCCTTCCTACAATGAGCAGTTCTTC
>TRBV19|TRBJ2-5|TRBD2|-|16
CASRLAGGRMEETQYF
TGTGCCAGTAGACTAGCGGGAGGAAGGATGGAAGAGACCCAGTACTTC
>TRBV18|TRBJ1-2|-|-|13
CASSLRGDYGYTF
TGTGCCAGCTCACTCAGGGGAGACTATGGCTACACCTTC
>TRBV5-1|TRBJ2-7|TRBD2|-|17
CASSFGRLASGSYKQYF
TGCGCCAGCAGCTTTGGTCGGCTGGCTAGCGGGAGCTACAAGCAGTACTTC
>TRBV5-1|TRBJ2-3|-|-|15
CASSLGASSTDTQYF
TGCGCCAGCAGCTTGGGGGCGTCTAGCACAGATACGCAGTATTTT
>TRBV28|TRBJ2-7|TRBD2|many|14
CASRGLATKYEQYF
TGTGCCAGCAGGGGACTAGCGACAAAATACGAGCAGTACTTC
>TRBV7-9|TRBJ2-1|TRBD1|-|15
CASSLGDSYYNEQFF
TGTGCCAGCAGCTTAGGGGACAGCTACTACAATGAGCAGTTCTTC
>TRBV19|TRBJ2-5|-|many|13
CASSSGGRETQYF
TGTGCCAGTAGTTCTGGGGGAAGGGAGACCCAGTACTTC
>TRBV7-8|TRBJ2-7|TRBD2|-|19
CASSPLELAGASYEIEQYF
TGTGCCAGCAGCCCCCTGGAACTAGCGGGAGCGAGCTACGAGATAGAGCAGTACTTC
>TRBV18|TRBJ1-5|-|-|14
CASSSGGSNQPQHF
TGTGCCAGCTCTTCGGGCGGTAGCAATCAGCCCCAGCATTTT
>TRBV9|TRBJ1-1|TRBD1|-|15
CASSVGGQGTTEAFF
TGTGCCAGCAGCGTAGGCGGACAGGGGACCACTGAAGCTTTCTTT
>TRBV6-1|TRBJ2-3|-|-|14
CASRLFGTTDTQYF
TGTGCCAGCAGGTTATTCGGGACCACAGATACGCAGTATTTT
>TRBV4-1|TRBJ2-4|TRBD2|-|15
CASSSLAGVGNIQYF
TGCGCCAGCAGCTCACTAGCGGGAGTTGGAAACATTCAGTACTTC
>TRBV4-3|TRBJ2-2|TRBD2|-|15
CASSQERGATGELFF
TGCGCCAGCAGCCAGGAGCGGGGGGCCACCGGGGAGCTGTTTTTT
>TRBV7-6|TRBJ2-3|TRBD2|-|19
CASSPGLAGDPIVTDTQYF
TGTGCCAGCAGCCCAGGACTAGCGGGAGACCCCATTGTCACAGATACGCAGTATTTT
>TRBV7-9|TRBJ1-1|TRBD1|-|14
CASLRMTGETEAFF
TGTGCCAGCCTCCGGATGACAGGGGAAACTGAAGCTTTCTTT
>TRBV6-1|TRBJ1-1|-|-|12
CASRLGGTEAFF
TGTGCCAGCAGGCTTGGGGGTACTGAAGCTTTCTTT
>TRBV2|TRBJ2-3|TRBD1|-|15
CASCIRDRGTDTQYF
TGTGCCAGCTGCATCCGGGACAGGGGGACAGATACGCAGTATTTT